The following is a T cell receptor (beta chain) sequence with its context. Its antigen is not known. CDR1 and CDR2 from the germline V gene are MNHEY and SVGAGI. The V end lost 6 bases, the J end lost 6 bases, and 8 bases lay between the germline ends. This CDR3 is built from 12 residues. The sample belongs to a study of healthy donors' naive CD4 and CD8 T cells. Findings of the study overall: Homeostatic proliferation of naive T cells was not examined as a bias source. A reported CD4+/CD8+ bias affected most V and J genes in naive cells. Negatively charged CDR3s marked CD8+ lineage; positively charged CDR3s marked CD4+ lineage.

Each TCR library used 500 ng of total RNA and a linear amplification protocol. TCRdb analysed the reads with MiXCR anew, one entry per CDR3 protein. The sample carries approximately 180,000 distinct CDR3 sequences, over 60% recorded once. Naive CD4+ cells were sorted as CD4+CD8-CD45RO-CD45RA+; naive CD8+ as CD8+CD4-CD45RA+CD27bright. This TCR derives from a pool of human donors in good health; the sample pools cells from several healthy donors. The chain uses TRBV6-5 and TRBJ2-2; D remains ambiguous. The sequenced sample consisted of naive CD4+ and CD8+ T cells sorted from blood, pooled from several donors. The CDR3 protein is CASSYRPGELFF. The CDR3 DNA sequence: TGTGCCAGCAGCTACCGGCCCGGGGAGCTGTTTTTT.